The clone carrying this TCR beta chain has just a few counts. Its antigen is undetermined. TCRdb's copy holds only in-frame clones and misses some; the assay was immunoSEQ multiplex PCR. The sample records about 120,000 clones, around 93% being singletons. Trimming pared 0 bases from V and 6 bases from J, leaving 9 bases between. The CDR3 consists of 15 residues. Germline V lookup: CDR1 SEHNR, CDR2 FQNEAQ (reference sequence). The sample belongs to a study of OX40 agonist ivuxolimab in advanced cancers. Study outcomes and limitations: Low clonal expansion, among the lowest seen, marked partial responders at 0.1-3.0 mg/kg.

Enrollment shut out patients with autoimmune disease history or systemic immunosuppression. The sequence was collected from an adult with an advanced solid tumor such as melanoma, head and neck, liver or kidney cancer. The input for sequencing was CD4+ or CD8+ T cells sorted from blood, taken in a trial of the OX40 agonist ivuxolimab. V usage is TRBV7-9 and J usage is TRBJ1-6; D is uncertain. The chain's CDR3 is CASSLASALNSPLHF. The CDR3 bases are TGTGCCAGCAGCTTAGCGTCAGCGCTTAATTCACCCCTCCACTTT.